This T cell receptor beta chain came from a study of blood T cell repertoires in COVID-19. Turning to the study itself: There were acute and convalescent COVID-19 samples, and they came from the United States, Italy and Spain. T cells, B-cell-depleted T cells, or PBMCs provided the cDNA or gDNA that served as material.

Original handling: Nucleated cell counts were estimated from reference gene primer amplification. Sequencing was performed with immunoSEQ multiplex PCR; in TCRdb, only in-frame clones are kept and a portion is missing. V and J calls and clone size come straight from that table; D and trimming were deduced from the DNA. The data show about 110,000 clones, 85% seen once. V dropped 0 bases and J dropped 5 bases, with 14 bases sitting between them. CDR3 length: 16 amino acids. Germline CDR1 reads LNHNV; CDR2 reads YYDKDF (reference sequence). Sequenced sample: peripheral blood. The chain employs TRBV15 and TRBJ2-1; TRBD1 might be the D (6 bases). This TCR was recovered from a man between 40 and 49 years old with acute or convalescent COVID-19. Written as DNA, the CDR3 is TGTGCCACCAGCAGAGAAATAGGCAGGGGAGACAATGAGCAGTTCTTC. It is translated as CATSREIGRGDNEQFF.